The sequence of this TCR beta chain was determined in a study of cytomegalovirus exposure and HLA in healthy donors. V lost 0 bases and J 1 base, leaving 7 bases between the germline ends. The CDR3 covers 15 residues. CDR1 and CDR2 (germline): KGHSH, LQKENI. Primers: 60 Vbeta forward and 13 Jbeta reverse. Method: immunoSEQ multiplex PCR; TCRdb's copy keeps in-frame clones and lacks some. Its clone listing holds about 40,000 clones. Whole-study findings and limits: Presence/absence analyses assumed roughly uniform sequencing depth across donors, which may not hold.

Turning to this clone: The antigen is unknown.

Material for sequencing was PBMCs. The clonotype comes from a man younger than 45 in good health and CMV-seronegative. This chain joins TRBV18 and TRBJ1-3; D not resolved. The CDR3, as DNA: TGTGCCAGCTCACCACCGGTTCGGTCTGGAAACACCATATATTTT. Encoded protein: CASSPPVRSGNTIYF.